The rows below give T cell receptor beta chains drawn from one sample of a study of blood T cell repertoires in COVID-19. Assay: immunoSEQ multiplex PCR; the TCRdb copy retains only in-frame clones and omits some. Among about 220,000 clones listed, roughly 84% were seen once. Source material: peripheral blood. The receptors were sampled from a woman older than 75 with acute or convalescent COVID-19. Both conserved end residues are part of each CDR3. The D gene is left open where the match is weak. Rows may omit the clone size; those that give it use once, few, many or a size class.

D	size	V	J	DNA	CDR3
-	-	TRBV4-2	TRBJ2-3	TGTGCCAGCAGCCAAGTTTTGCGTTCGGATACGCAGTATTTT	CASSQVLRSDTQYF
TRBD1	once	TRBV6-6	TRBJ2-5	TGTGCCAGCAGTTACGGGACAGAGTACCAAGAGACCCAGTACTTC	CASSYGTEYQETQYF
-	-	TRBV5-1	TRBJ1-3	TGCGCCAGCAGTCCCGACAGCCGCAACACCATATATTTT	CASSPDSRNTIYF
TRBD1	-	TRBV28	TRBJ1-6	TGTGCCAGCATCCAGACAGGGGGGATTTTTAATTCACCCCTCCACTTT	CASIQTGGIFNSPLHF
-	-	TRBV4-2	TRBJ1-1	TGTGCCAGCAGCCAGACACCAGGGGATCAGACTGAAGCTTTCTTT	CASSQTPGDQTEAFF
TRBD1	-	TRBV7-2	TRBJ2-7	TGTGCCAGCAGCCCCCCCGGGACAGGGTCCTACGAGCAGTACTTC	CASSPPGTGSYEQYF
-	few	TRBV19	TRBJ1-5	TGTGCCAGTAACACAGGGAACTCGCCCCAGCATTTT	CASNTGNSPQHF
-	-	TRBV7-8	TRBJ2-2	TGTGCCAGCAGCTTAGGCCGGCAGGGCACCGGGGAGCTGTTTTTT	CASSLGRQGTGELFF
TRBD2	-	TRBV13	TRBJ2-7	TGTGCCAGCAGAGCACTAGCGGGGGGGGTCGAGCAGTACTTC	CASRALAGGVEQYF
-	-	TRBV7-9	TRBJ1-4	TGTGCCAGCAGCGACTCCTTGGAGGGCGAAAAACTGTTTTTT	CASSDSLEGEKLFF
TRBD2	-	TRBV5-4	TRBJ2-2	TGTGCCAGCAGCGGCGGACTAGCGGGGGTAACCGGGGAGCTGTTTTTT	CASSGGLAGVTGELFF
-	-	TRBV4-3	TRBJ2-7	TGCGCCAGCAGCCAAGATCCCCGCGGCCCCTACGAGCAGTACTTC	CASSQDPRGPYEQYF
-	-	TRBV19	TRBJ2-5	TGTGCCAGTAGTATAGTCCCAGGGTCGTCCCAGTACTTC	CASSIVPGSSQYF